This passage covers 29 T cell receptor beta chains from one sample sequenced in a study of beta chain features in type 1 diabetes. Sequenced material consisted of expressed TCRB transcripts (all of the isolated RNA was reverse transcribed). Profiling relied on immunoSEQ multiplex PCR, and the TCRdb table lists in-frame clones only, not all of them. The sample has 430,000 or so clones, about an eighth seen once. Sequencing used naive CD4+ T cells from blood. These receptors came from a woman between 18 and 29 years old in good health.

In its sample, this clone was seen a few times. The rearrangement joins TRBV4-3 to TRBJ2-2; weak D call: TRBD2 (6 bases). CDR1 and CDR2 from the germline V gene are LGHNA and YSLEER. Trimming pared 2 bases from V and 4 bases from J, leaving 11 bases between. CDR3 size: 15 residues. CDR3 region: CASSQPGTSTGELFF. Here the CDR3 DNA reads TGCGCCAGCAGCCAACCGGGGACTTCCACCGGGGAGCTGTTTTTT.

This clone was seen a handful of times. The CDR3 protein is CAWRRDRSSGANVLTF. CDR3 coding DNA: TGTGCCTGGCGCCGGGACAGGTCTTCTGGGGCCAACGTCCTGACTTTC. The chain joins TRBV30 to TRBJ2-6, with 8 bases that match TRBD1. V lost 5 bases to trimming and J lost 1 base; unmatched junction nucleotides: 7. Per the germline V gene, CDR1 is GTSNPN and CDR2 is SVGIG (reference sequence). This CDR3 is built from 16 residues.

CDR3: CASSPLKGTPLGETQYF. The CDR3 region has the DNA TGTGCCAGCAGCCCACTGAAAGGGACACCCCTCGGGGAGACCCAGTACTTC. The chain employs TRBV7-7 and TRBJ2-5; D possibly corresponds to TRBD1 (6 bases). Germline V CDR1 and CDR2: SSHAT, FNYEAQ (reference sequence). V gave up 5 bases and J gave up 5 bases, with 24 bases separating them. CDR3 length equals 17 residues.

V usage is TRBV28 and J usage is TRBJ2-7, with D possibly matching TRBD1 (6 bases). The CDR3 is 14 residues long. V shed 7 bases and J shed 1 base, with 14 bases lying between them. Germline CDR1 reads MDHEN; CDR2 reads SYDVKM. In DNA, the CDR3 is TGTGCCAGCACGAGGACAGATCATTCCTACGAGCAGTACGTC. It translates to CASTRTDHSYEQYV.

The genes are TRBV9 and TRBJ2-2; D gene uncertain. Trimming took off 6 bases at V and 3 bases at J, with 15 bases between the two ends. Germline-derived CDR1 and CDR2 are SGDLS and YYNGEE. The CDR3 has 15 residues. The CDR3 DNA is TGTGCCAGCACTACCGACGGCGCTCACACCGGGGAGCTGTTTTTT. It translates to CASTTDGAHTGELFF. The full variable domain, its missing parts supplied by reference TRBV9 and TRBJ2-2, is DSGVTQTPKHLITATGQRVTLRCSPRSGDLSVYWYQQSLDQGLQFLIQYYNGEERAKGNILERFSAQQFPDLHSELNLSSLELGDSALYFCASTTDGAHTGELFFGEGSRLTVL.

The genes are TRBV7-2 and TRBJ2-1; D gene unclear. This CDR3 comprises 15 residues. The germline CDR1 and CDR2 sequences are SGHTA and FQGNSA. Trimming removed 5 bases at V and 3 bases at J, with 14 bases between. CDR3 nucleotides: TGTGCCAGCAGCCAAGCAGGCAGCCTCTACAATGAGCAGTTCTTC. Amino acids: CASSQAGSLYNEQFF.

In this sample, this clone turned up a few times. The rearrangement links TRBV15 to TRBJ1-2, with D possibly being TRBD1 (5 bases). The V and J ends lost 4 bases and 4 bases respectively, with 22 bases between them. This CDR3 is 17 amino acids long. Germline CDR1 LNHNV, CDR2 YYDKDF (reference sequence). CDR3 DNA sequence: TGTGCCACCAGCACCGTGGGGACGGGGTCCCGCTTCTATGGCTACACCTTC. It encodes CATSTVGTGSRFYGYTF.

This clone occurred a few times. The DNA of the CDR3 is TGTGCCAGCAGCTTCGGTTCTGAGGCTGGGGCCAACGTCCTGACTTTC. It specifies CASSFGSEAGANVLTF. V gene TRBV7-9 combines with J gene TRBJ2-6; no firm D call. Germline-derived CDR1 and CDR2 are SEHNR and FQNEAQ (reference sequence). Trimming stripped 3 bases from V and 2 bases from J, with 11 bases between. This CDR3 contains 16 residues.

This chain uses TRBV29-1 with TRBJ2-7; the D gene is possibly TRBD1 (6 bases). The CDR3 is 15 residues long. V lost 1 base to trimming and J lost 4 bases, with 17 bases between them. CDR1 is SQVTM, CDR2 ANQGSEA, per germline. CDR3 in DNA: TGCAGCGTTGAAGGAAGGGGACACTCATCTTACGAGCAGTACTTC. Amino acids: CSVEGRGHSSYEQYF.

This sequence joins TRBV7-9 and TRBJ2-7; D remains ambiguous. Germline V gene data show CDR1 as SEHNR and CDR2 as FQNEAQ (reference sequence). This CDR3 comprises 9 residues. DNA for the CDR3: TGTGCCAGCAGCCCCGAATCATTCGTC. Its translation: CASSPESFV.

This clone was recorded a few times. CDR3 residues: CASRSQLQETQYF. CDR3 bases: TGTGCCAGCAGGTCGCAGCTCCAAGAGACCCAGTACTTC. The chain employs TRBV5-4 and TRBJ2-5; D call uncertain. The germline V and J ends were trimmed by 5 bases and 1 base, with 9 bases remaining between them. The CDR3 contains 13 residues. The germline CDR1 and CDR2 sequences are SGHNT and YYREEE (reference sequence).

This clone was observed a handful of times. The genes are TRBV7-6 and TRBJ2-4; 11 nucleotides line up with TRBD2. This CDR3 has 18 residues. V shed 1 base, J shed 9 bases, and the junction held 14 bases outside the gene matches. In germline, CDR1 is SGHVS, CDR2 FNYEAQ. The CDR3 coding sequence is TGTGCCAGCAGCTTAGAACCGACTAGCGGGATCGAGGGTGGCATTCAGTACTTC. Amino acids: CASSLEPTSGIEGGIQYF.

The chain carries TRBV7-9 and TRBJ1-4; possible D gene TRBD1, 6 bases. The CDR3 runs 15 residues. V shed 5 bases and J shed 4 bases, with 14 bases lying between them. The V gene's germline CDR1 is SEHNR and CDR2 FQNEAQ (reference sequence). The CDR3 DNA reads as TGTGCCAGCAGCCTTGGACAGAATCATAATGAAAAACTGTTTTTT. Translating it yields CASSLGQNHNEKLFF. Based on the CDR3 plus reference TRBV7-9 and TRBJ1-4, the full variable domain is DTGVSQNPRHKITKRGQNVTFRCDPISEHNRLYWYRQTLGQGPEFLTYFQNEAQLEKSRLLSDRFSAERPKGSFSTLEIQRTEQGDSAMYLCASSLGQNHNEKLFFGSGTQLSVL.

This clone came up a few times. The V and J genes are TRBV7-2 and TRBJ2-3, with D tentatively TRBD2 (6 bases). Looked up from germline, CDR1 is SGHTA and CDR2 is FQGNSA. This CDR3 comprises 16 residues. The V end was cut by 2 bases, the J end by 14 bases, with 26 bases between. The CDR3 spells CASSLNRRGPGGLGYF. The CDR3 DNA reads TGTGCCAGCAGCTTAAATCGAAGGGGTCCCGGGGGTCTCGGGTATTTT. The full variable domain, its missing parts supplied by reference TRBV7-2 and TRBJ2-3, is GAGVSQSPSNKVTEKGKDVELRCDPISGHTALYWYRQSLGQGLEFLIYFQGNSAPDKSGLPSDRFSAERTGGSVSTLTIQRTQQEDSAVYLCASSLNRRGPGGLGYFGPGTRLTVL.

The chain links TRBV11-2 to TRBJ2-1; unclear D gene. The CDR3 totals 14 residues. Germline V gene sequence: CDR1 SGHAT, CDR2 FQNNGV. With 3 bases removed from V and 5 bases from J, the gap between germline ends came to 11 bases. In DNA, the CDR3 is TGTGCCAGCAGCTTCTCAACGTCCGACAATGAGCAGTTCTTC. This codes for CASSFSTSDNEQFF.

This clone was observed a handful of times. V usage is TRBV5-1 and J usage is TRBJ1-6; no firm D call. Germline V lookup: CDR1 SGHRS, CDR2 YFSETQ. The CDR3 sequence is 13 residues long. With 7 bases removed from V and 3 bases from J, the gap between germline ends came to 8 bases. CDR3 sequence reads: CASGLSYNSPLHF. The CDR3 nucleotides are TGCGCCAGCGGACTGAGCTATAATTCACCCCTCCACTTT. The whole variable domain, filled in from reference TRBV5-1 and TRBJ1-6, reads KAGVTQTPRYLIKTRGQQVTLSCSPISGHRSVSWYQQTPGQGLQFLFEYFSETQRNKGNFPGRFSGRQFSNSRSEMNVSTLELGDSALYLCASGLSYNSPLHFGNGTRLTVT.

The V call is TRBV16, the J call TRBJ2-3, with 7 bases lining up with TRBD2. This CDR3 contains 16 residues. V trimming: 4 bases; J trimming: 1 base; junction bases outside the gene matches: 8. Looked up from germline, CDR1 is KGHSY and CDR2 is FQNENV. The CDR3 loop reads CASSRRSSGGTDTQYF. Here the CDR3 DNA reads TGTGCCAGCAGCCGACGGTCGAGCGGGGGCACAGATACGCAGTATTTT.

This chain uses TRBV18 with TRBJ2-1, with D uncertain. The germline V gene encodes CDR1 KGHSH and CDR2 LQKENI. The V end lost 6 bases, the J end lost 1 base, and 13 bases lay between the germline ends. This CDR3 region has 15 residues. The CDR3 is CASSPSPQSYNEQFF. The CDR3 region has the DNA TGTGCCAGCTCCCCGTCCCCCCAATCCTACAATGAGCAGTTCTTC.

The CDR3 DNA follows: TGCGCCAGCAGCTTTCAGGGTGCCGCTGAAGCTTTCTTT. It encodes CASSFQGAAEAFF. This chain connects TRBV5-1 to TRBJ1-1; D may be TRBD1 (5 bases). V was clipped by 2 bases and J by 6 bases, with 11 bases between them. The CDR3 contains 13 residues. Germline V lookup: CDR1 SGHRS, CDR2 YFSETQ.

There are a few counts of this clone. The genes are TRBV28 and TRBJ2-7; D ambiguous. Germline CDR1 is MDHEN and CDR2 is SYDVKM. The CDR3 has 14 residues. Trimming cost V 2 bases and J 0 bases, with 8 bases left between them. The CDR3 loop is CASSLDHRSYEQYV. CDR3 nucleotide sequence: TGTGCCAGCAGTTTAGACCACCGCTCCTACGAGCAGTACGTC.

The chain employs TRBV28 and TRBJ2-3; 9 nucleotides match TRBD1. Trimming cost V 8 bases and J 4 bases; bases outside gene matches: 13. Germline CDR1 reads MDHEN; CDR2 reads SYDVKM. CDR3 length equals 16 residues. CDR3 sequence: CASQTTTGGRADTQYF. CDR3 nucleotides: TGTGCCAGCCAAACTACCACAGGGGGCAGGGCAGATACGCAGTATTTT.

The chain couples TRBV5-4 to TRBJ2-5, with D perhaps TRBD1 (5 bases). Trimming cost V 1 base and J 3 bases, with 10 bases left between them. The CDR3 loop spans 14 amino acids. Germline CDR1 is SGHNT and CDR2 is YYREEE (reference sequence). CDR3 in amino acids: CASSLKQGKETQYF. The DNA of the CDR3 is TGTGCCAGCAGCTTGAAGCAGGGTAAAGAGACCCAGTACTTC.

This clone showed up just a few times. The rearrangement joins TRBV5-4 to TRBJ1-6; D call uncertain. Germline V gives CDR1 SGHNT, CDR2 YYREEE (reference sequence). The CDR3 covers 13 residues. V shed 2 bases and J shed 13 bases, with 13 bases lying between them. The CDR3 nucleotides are TGTGCCAGCAGCTTTTTCGGGAAGTGGCCCCTCCACTTT. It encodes CASSFFGKWPLHF.

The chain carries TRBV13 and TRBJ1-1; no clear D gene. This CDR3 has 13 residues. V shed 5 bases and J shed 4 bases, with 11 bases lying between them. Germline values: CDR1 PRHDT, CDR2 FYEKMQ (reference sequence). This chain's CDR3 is CASSPLRGTEAFF. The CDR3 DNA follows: TGTGCCAGCAGCCCGCTTCGGGGCACTGAAGCTTTCTTT.

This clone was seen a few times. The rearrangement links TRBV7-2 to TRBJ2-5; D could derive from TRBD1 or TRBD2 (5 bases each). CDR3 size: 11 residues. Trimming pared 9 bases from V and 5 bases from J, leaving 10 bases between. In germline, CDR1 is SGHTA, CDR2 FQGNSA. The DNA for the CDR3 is TGTGCCAGTACGGGGCATGAGACCCAGTACTTC. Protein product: CASTGHETQYF.

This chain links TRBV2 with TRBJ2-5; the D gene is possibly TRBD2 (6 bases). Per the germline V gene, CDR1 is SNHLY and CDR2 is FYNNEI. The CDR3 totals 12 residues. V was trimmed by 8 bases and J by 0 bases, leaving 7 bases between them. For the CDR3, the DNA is TGTGCCAGCGGCGGGGACCAAGAGACCCAGTACTTC. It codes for CASGGDQETQYF.

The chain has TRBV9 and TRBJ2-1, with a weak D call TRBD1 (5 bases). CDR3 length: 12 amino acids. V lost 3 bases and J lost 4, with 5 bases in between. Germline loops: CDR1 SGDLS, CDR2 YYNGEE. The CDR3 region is CASSGQYNEQFF. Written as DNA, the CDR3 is TGTGCCAGCAGCGGACAGTACAATGAGCAGTTCTTC.

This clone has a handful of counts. The CDR3 coding sequence is TGTGCCAGCAGCGCCCATCCGGGATCAGGAGATACGCAGTATTTT. It is translated as CASSAHPGSGDTQYF. The chain couples TRBV7-2 to TRBJ2-3, with D perhaps matching TRBD2 (5 bases). Germline V gene sequence: CDR1 SGHTA, CDR2 FQGNSA. Between the trimmed V and J ends, which lost 5 bases and 5 bases, there was a span of 17 bases. CDR3 length: 15 amino acids.

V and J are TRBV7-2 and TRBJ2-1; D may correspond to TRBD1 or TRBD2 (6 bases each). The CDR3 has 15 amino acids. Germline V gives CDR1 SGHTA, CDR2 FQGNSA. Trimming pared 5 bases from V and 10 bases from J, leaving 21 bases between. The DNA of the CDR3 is TGTGCCAGCAGCGGGACCCGGGGGCAGGGGTGGGAGCAGTTCTTC. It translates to CASSGTRGQGWEQFF.